This TCR beta chain derives from a study of CD8 T cells in Susac syndrome. When the RNA was reverse transcribed, random hexamers were used with an input of roughly 0.45 to 1 ug. MiXCR, run by TCRdb on the immunoSEQ multiplex PCR reads, gives a single entry per CDR3 protein. The data show 120,000 or so distinct CDR3 sequences, with approximately 94% seen just once and around 0.12% held by the top ten. The germline V gene encodes CDR1 GTSNPN and CDR2 SVGIG (reference sequence). With V trimmed by 8 bases and J by 7 bases, 9 bases remained unmatched. This CDR3 comprises 12 residues. Sequencing input: CD4+ T cells from PBMCs. The chain uses TRBV30 and TRBJ1-1, with 8 bases matching TRBD1. The source of this sequence is a human donor with multiple sclerosis. The CDR3 loop reads CAADRGGGEAFF. The CDR3 DNA is TGTGCCGCCGACAGGGGAGGCGGTGAAGCTTTCTTT.